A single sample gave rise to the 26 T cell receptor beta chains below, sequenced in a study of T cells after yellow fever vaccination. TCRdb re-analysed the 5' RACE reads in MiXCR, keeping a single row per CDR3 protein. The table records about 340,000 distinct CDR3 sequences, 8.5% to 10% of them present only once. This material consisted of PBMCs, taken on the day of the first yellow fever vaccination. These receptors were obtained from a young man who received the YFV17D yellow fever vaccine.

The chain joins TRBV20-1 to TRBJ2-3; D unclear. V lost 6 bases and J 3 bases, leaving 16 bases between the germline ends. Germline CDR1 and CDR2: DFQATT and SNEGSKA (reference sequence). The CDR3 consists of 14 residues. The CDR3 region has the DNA TGCAGTGCCACCGCGCCGATCGAAACAGATACGCAGTATTTT. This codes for CSATAPIETDTQYF.

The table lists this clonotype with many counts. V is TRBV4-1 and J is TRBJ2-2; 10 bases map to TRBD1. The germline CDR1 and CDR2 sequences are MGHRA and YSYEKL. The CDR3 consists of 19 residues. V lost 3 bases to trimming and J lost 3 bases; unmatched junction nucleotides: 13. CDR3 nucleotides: TGCGCCAGCAGCCAGCCTGACAGGGGGCTAGCAGGCGACACCGGGGAGCTGTTTTTT. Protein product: CASSQPDRGLAGDTGELFF.

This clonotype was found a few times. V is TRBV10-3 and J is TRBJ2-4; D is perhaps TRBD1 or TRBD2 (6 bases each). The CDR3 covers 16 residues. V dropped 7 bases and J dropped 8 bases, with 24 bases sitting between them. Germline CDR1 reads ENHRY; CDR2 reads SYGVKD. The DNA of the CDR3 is TGTGCCATCACCTCGGGGGCTGTCGAGGGATGGGACATTCAGTACTTC. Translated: CAITSGAVEGWDIQYF.

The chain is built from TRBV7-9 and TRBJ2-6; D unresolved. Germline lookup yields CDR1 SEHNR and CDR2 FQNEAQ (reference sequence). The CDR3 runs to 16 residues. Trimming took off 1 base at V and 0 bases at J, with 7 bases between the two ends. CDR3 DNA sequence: TGTGCCAGCAGCTTAGTTCACGCCTCTGGGGCCAACGTCCTGACTTTC. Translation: CASSLVHASGANVLTF.

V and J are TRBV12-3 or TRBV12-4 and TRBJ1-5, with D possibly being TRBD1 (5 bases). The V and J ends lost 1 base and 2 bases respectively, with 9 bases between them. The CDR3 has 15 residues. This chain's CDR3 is CASSLGGAGNQPQHF. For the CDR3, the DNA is TGTGCCAGCAGTTTAGGAGGGGCCGGCAATCAGCCCCAGCATTTT.

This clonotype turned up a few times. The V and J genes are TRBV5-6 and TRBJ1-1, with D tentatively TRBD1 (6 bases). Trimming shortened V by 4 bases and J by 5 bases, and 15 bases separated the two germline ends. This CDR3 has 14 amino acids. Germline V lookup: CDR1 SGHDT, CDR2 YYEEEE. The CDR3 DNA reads TGTGCCAGCAGCCCGAGGGGGATAGGAACTGAAGCTTTCTTT. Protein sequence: CASSPRGIGTEAFF. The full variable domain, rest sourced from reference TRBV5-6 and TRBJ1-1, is DAGVTQSPTHLIKTRGQQVTLRCSPKSGHDTVSWYQQALGQGPQFIFQYYEEEERQRGNFPDRFSGHQFPNYSSELNVNALLLGDSALYLCASSPRGIGTEAFFGQGTRLTVV.

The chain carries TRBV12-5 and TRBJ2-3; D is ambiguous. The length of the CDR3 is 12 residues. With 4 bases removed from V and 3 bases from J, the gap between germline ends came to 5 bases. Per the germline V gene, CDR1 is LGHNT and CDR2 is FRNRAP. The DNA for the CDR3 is TGTGCTAGTGGTTCACGGACAGATACGCAGTATTTT. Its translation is CASGSRTDTQYF.

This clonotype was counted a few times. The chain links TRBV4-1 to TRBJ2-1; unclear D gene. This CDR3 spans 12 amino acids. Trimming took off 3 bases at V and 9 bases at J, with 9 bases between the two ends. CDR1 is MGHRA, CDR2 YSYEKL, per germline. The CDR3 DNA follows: TGCGCCAGCAGCCACGGCGTCGGTGAGCAGTTCTTC. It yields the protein CASSHGVGEQFF.

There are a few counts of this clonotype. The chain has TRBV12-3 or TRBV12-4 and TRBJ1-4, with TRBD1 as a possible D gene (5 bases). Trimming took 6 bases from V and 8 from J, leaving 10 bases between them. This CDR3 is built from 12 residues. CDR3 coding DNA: TGTGCCAGCAGCCCTCGGGGCGAAAAACTGTTTTTT. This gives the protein CASSPRGEKLFF.

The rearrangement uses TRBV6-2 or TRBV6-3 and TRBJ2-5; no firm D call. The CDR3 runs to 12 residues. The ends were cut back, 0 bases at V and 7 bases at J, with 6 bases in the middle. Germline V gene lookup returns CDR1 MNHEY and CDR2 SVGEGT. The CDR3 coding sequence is TGTGCCAGCAGTTACTCGATTGGGACCCAGTACTTC. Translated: CASSYSIGTQYF.

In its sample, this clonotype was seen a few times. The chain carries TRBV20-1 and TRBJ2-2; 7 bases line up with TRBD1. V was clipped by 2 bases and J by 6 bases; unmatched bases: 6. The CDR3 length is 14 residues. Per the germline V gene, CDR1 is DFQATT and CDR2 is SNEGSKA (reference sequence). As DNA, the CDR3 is TGCAGTGCTAGAACAACAGGGGAAGCCGGGGAGCTGTTTTTT. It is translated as CSARTTGEAGELFF.

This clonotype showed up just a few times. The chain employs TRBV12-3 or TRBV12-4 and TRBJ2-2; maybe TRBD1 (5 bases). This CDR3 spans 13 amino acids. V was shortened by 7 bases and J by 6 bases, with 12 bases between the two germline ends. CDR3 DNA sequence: TGTGCCAGCAATCCGATCAGGGCCGGGGAGCTGTTTTTT. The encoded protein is CASNPIRAGELFF.

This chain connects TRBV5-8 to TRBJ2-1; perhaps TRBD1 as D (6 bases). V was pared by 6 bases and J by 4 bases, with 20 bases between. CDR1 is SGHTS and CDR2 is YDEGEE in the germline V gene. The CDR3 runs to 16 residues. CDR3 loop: CASTLGSGVYYNEQFF. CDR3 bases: TGTGCCAGCACCCTGGGTTCAGGGGTCTATTACAATGAGCAGTTCTTC.

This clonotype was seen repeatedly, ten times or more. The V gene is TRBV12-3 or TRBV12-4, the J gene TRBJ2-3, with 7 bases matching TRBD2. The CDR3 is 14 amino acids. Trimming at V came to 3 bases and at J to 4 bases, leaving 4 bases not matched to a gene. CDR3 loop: CASSFGGGADTQYF. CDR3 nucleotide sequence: TGTGCCAGCAGTTTCGGCGGGGGTGCAGATACGCAGTATTTT.

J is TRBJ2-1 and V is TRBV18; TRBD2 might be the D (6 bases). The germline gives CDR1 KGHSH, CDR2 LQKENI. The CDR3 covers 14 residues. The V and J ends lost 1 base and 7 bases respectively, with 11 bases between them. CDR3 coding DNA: TGTGCCAGCTCACCACTACGCGGGACTAATGAGCAGTTCTTC. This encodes CASSPLRGTNEQFF.

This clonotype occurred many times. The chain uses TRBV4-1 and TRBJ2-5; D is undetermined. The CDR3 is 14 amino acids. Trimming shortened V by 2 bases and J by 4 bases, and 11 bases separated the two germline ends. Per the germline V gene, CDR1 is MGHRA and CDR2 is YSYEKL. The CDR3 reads CASSQSEVRETQYF. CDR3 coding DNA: TGCGCCAGCAGCCAATCGGAAGTGAGAGAGACCCAGTACTTC.

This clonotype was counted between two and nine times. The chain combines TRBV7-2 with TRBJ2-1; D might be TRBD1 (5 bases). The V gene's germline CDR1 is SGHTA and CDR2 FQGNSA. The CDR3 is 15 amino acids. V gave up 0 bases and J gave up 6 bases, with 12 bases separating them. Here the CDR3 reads CASSLAVGRLNEQFF. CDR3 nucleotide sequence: TGTGCCAGCAGCTTAGCTGTGGGGCGCCTCAATGAGCAGTTCTTC.

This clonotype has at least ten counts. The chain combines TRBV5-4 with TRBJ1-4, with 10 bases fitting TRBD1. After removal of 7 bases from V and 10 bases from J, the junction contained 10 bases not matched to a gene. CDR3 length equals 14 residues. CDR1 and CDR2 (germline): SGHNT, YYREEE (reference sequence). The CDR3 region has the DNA TGTGCCAGCGCCCCCGGGACAGGGGATTCAAAACTGTTTTTT. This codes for CASAPGTGDSKLFF. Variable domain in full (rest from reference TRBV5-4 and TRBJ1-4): ETGVTQSPTHLIKTRGQQVTLRCSSQSGHNTVSWYQQALGQGPQFIFQYYREEENGRGNFPPRFSGLQFPNYSSELNVNALELDDSALYLCASAPGTGDSKLFFGSGTQLSVL.

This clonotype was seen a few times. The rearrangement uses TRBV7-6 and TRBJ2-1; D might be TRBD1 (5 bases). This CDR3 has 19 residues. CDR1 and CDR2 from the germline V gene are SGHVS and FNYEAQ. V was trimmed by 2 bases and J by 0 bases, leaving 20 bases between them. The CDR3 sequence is CASSLIFGAGQSSYNEQFF. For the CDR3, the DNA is TGTGCCAGCAGCTTAATATTTGGGGCAGGGCAAAGCTCCTACAATGAGCAGTTCTTC.

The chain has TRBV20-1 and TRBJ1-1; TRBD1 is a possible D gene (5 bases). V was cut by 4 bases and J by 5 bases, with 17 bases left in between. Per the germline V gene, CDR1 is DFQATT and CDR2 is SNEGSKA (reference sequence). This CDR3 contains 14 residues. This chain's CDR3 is CSANPAGRGTEAFF. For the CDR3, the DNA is TGCAGTGCTAACCCCGCGGGAAGGGGAACTGAAGCTTTCTTT.

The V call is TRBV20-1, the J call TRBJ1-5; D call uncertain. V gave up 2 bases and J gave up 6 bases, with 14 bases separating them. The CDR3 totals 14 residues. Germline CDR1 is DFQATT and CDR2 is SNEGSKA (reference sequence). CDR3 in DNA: TGCAGTGCTAGACGGGCCGGGGTAGGTCAGCCCCAGCATTTT. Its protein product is CSARRAGVGQPQHF.

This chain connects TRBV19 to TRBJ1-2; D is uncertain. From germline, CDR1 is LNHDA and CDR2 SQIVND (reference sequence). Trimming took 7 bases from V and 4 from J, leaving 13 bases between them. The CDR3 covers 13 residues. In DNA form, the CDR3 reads TGTGCCAGTACGGCCCCGTGGAGCTATGGCTACACCTTC. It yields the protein CASTAPWSYGYTF.

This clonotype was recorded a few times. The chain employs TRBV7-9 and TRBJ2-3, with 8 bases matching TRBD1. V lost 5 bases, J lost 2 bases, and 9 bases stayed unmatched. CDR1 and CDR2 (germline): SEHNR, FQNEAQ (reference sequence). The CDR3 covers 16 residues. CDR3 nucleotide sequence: TGTGCCAGCAGCCCACGACAGGGGCCCTACACAGATACGCAGTATTTT. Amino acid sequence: CASSPRQGPYTDTQYF.

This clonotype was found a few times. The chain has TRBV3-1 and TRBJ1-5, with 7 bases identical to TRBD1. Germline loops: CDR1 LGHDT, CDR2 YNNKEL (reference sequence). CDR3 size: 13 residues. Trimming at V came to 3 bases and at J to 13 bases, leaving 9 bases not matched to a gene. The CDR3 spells CASSQETGLPQHF. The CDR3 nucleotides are TGTGCCAGCAGCCAGGAGACAGGGCTCCCTCAGCATTTT.

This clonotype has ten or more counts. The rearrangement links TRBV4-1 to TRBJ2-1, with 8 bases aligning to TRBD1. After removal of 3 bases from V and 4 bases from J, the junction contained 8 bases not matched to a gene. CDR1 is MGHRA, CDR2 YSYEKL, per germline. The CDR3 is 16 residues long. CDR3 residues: CASSQMFGTGYNEQFF. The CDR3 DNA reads TGCGCCAGCAGCCAGATGTTCGGGACAGGATACAATGAGCAGTTCTTC.

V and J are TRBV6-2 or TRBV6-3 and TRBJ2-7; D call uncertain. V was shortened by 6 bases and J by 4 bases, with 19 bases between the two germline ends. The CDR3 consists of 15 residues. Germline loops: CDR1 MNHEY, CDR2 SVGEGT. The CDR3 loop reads CASRTGSSTPYEQYF. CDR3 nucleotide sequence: TGTGCCAGCAGGACCGGGTCTTCAACCCCGTACGAGCAGTACTTC.